This entry lists 10 T cell receptor beta chains sequenced from one sample in a study of T-cell memory formation after mild COVID-19. TCRdb called the 5' RACE reads again in MiXCR, with one record for every CDR3 protein. The sample has roughly 400,000 distinct CDR3 sequences, 24% seen once; the top ten hold 8.8%. The source material was PBMCs or a T cell subset sorted from them (not recorded which). These receptor sequences come from an adult woman who had mild COVID-19 (a few samples of this study predate the infection). Cell type and time point are not known.

The gene calls are TRBV7-9 and TRBJ2-1, with TRBD2 identical over 13 bases. CDR1 SEHNR and CDR2 FQNEAQ come from the germline V gene (reference sequence). This CDR3 is 18 amino acids long. V shed 0 bases and J 9 bases; nucleotides not matched to a gene: 11. The CDR3 DNA sequence: TGTGCCAGCAGCTTAGCGGGGTTTGGGACTAGCGGGATATTTGAGCAGTTCTTC. Translated, it gives CASSLAGFGTSGIFEQFF. Looking up the rest from reference TRBV7-9 and TRBJ2-1 gives the full variable domain: DTGVSQNPRHKITKRGQNVTFRCDPISEHNRLYWYRQTLGQGPEFLTYFQNEAQLEKSRLLSDRFSAERPKGSFSTLEIQRTEQGDSAMYLCASSLAGFGTSGIFEQFFGPGTRLTVL.

J is TRBJ1-2 and V is TRBV7-2; D unresolved. V shed 6 bases and J shed 8 bases, with 22 bases lying between them. This CDR3 has 15 amino acids. Germline-derived CDR1 and CDR2 are SGHTA and FQGNSA. DNA of the CDR3: TGTGCCAGCAGGGATGTTCCGGGCGTTTGGTTGGGCTACACCTTC. Translated, it gives CASRDVPGVWLGYTF.

This chain uses TRBV20-1 with TRBJ1-2, with 11 nucleotides matching TRBD1. CDR3 size: 15 residues. In germline, CDR1 is DFQATT, CDR2 SNEGSKA (reference sequence). V lost 5 bases, J lost 1 base, and 6 bases stayed unmatched. This CDR3 reads CSAGRTGGFNYGYTF. The CDR3 DNA reads TGCAGTGCTGGAAGGACAGGGGGCTTTAACTATGGCTACACCTTC.

In its sample, this clonotype was seen many times. The chain recombines TRBV29-1 with TRBJ2-5; D uncertain. V dropped 3 bases and J dropped 2 bases, with 7 bases sitting between them. The CDR3 contains 12 residues. CDR1 is SQVTM and CDR2 is ANQGSEA in the germline V gene. The CDR3 region is CSVEGCQETQYF. In DNA form, the CDR3 reads TGCAGCGTTGAGGGCTGTCAAGAGACCCAGTACTTC.

A few counts support this clonotype. This chain links TRBV12-3 or TRBV12-4 with TRBJ2-7; 8 nucleotides align to TRBD1. The CDR3 has 14 residues. Trimming removed 5 bases from V and 8 bases from J; junction bases left unmatched: 11. The CDR3 DNA follows: TGTGCCAGCAGTCAGACAGGGGTTTCCTTGAAGCAGTACTTC. The encoded protein is CASSQTGVSLKQYF.

The rearrangement links TRBV12-3 or TRBV12-4 to TRBJ1-5; D is undetermined. The V end lost 2 bases, the J end lost 10 bases, and 24 bases lay between the germline ends. The CDR3 has 17 amino acids. The CDR3 sequence is CASSLTRQAGMFGPQHF. CDR3 sequence (DNA): TGTGCCAGCAGTTTAACCCGGCAGGCAGGAATGTTCGGACCCCAGCATTTT.

This chain uses TRBV5-5 with TRBJ2-1; 9 bases map to TRBD1. Germline CDR1 SGHKS, CDR2 YYEKEE (reference sequence). CDR3 length: 15 residues. Trimming cost V 5 bases and J 8 bases; bases outside gene matches: 11. The CDR3 loop is CASSSGQGMIDEQFF. As DNA, the CDR3 is TGTGCCAGCAGTTCAGGACAGGGGATGATCGATGAGCAGTTCTTC.

The chain is built from TRBV6-6 and TRBJ1-6; no clear D. V was cut by 2 bases and J by 7 bases, with 3 bases left in between. The CDR3 has 12 residues. The germline V gene has CDR1 MNHNY and CDR2 SVGAGI (reference sequence). The CDR3 nucleotides are TGTGCCAGCAGTTACGGCAATTCACCCCTCCACTTT. It specifies CASSYGNSPLHF.

The chain combines TRBV3-1 with TRBJ2-7, with 12 bases that match TRBD1. The V gene end was trimmed by 4 bases and the J gene end by 9 bases; junction bases not matched to a gene: 10. Germline V gene sequence: CDR1 LGHDT, CDR2 YNNKEL (reference sequence). The CDR3 is 15 amino acids. The CDR3 DNA sequence: TGTGCCAGCAGCCTACCGGGACAGGGGGCTGAGGGGCAGTACTTC. Translating gives CASSLPGQGAEGQYF.

This clonotype was detected only a few times. The chain links TRBV9 to TRBJ1-2, with 7 bases identical to TRBD1. The V gene end was trimmed by 4 bases and the J gene end by 4 bases; junction bases not matched to a gene: 7. The CDR3 runs 14 residues. The germline gives CDR1 SGDLS, CDR2 YYNGEE. The CDR3 sequence is CASSPQTGIYGYTF. In DNA, the CDR3 is TGTGCCAGCAGCCCTCAGACAGGGATCTATGGCTACACCTTC. Filled out from reference TRBV9 and TRBJ1-2, the complete variable domain reads DSGVTQTPKHLITATGQRVTLRCSPRSGDLSVYWYQQSLDQGLQFLIQYYNGEERAKGNILERFSAQQFPDLHSELNLSSLELGDSALYFCASSPQTGIYGYTFGSGTRLTVV.